The 9 T cell receptor beta chains given below trace back to one sample, sequenced in a study of T cell repertoires in cytomegalovirus infection. In TCRdb, the reads were re-called with MiXCR into one record per CDR3 protein. The sample comprises some 700,000 distinct CDR3 sequences, about 40% of which are singletons, and around 2.8% rests with the top ten. Sequenced material: PBMCs. These TCRs come from a human donor in good health (CMV status not recorded). Some clones in this sample may be carry-over from other donors' samples.

In nucleotides, the CDR3 is TGTGCCAGCAGTCCCCCAGGGGGCGGAATTCAGTATTTT. As protein: CASSPPGGGIQYF. This chain connects TRBV28 to TRBJ2-3; TRBD1 matches 8 bases. The V segment lost 5 bases and the J segment 12 bases; nucleotides outside the gene matches: 10. From germline, CDR1 is MDHEN and CDR2 SYDVKM. The CDR3 spans 13 residues.

V usage is TRBV28 and J usage is TRBJ1-4, with 8 bases that match TRBD1. The CDR3 length is 16 residues. Germline-derived CDR1 and CDR2 are MDHEN and SYDVKM. The J segment lost 5 bases and the V segment lost 4 bases, leaving 9 bases of the junction unmatched. The DNA of the CDR3 is TGTGCCAGCAGTTCCCTCCCGGGACAGGCCAATGAAAAACTGTTTTTT. Encoded protein: CASSSLPGQANEKLFF.

The table lists this clonotype with a few counts. The rearrangement uses TRBV5-1 and TRBJ2-1; the D is unclear. Germline V CDR1 and CDR2: SGHRS, YFSETQ. The CDR3 is 17 amino acids. The V end lost 0 bases, the J end lost 3 bases, and 16 bases lay between the germline ends. Written as DNA, the CDR3 is TGCGCCAGCAGCTTGGAAGTCGCCGGCAGAGACTACAATGAGCAGTTCTTC. Translating it yields CASSLEVAGRDYNEQFF. The full variable domain, completed using reference TRBV5-1 and TRBJ2-1, is KAGVTQTPRYLIKTRGQQVTLSCSPISGHRSVSWYQQTPGQGLQFLFEYFSETQRNKGNFPGRFSGRQFSNSRSEMNVSTLELGDSALYLCASSLEVAGRDYNEQFFGPGTRLTVL.

This rearrangement joins TRBV7-9 to TRBJ2-7; D may be TRBD2 (7 bases). V lost 5 bases, J lost 4 bases, and 18 bases lay in between. The CDR3 has 15 amino acids. Germline values: CDR1 SEHNR, CDR2 FQNEAQ (reference sequence). In nucleotides, the CDR3 is TGTGCCAGCAGCGTACTGGGCGGGGGCAATTACGAGCAGTACTTC. The encoded protein is CASSVLGGGNYEQYF.

This clonotype was seen a handful of times. The DNA for the CDR3 is TGTGCCATCTCCCGGGGTTCGATTTACGAGCAGTACTTC. Translated: CAISRGSIYEQYF. J is TRBJ2-7 and V is TRBV28; TRBD2 might be the D (5 bases). The CDR3 sequence is 13 residues long. Germline assignment: CDR1 MDHEN and CDR2 SYDVKM. V lost 10 bases and J 4 bases, leaving 17 bases between the germline ends.

There are many counts of this clonotype. The chain links TRBV6-1 to TRBJ2-5; 7 nucleotides match TRBD1. There are 12 residues in the CDR3. The germline V gene encodes CDR1 MNHNS and CDR2 SASEGT. Trimming took 6 bases from V and 5 from J; bases not matched to a gene: 3. The DNA for the CDR3 is TGTGCCAGCAGCTCGGACAGGGAGACCCAGTACTTC. Translating gives CASSSDRETQYF.

For this clonotype: A read error is possible here, since a much larger clone lies one base away. This chain joins TRBV7-2 and TRBJ1-2; D is possibly TRBD1 (5 bases). The CDR3 runs 13 residues. Germline CDR1 reads SGHTA; CDR2 reads FQGNSA. The CDR3 DNA follows: TGTGCCAGAAGCTTCCCAGGGCGCGGGGGCTACACCTTC. Translating it yields CARSFPGRGGYTF.

V and J are TRBV15 and TRBJ1-4; the match to TRBD1 covers 8 bases. V lost 5 bases, J lost 5 bases, and 4 bases stayed unmatched. From germline, CDR1 is LNHNV and CDR2 YYDKDF (reference sequence). This CDR3 comprises 14 residues. CDR3 loop: CATSGGQGNEKLFF. CDR3 nucleotides: TGTGCCACCAGCGGCGGACAGGGAAATGAAAAACTGTTTTTT. The variable domain in full, with the rest retrieved from reference TRBV15 and TRBJ1-4, is DAMVIQNPRYQVTQFGKPVTLSCSQTLNHNVMYWYQQKSSQAPKLLFHYYDKDFNNEADTPDNFQSRRPNTSFCFLDIRSPGLGDTAMYLCATSGGQGNEKLFFGSGTQLSVL.

J is TRBJ2-7 and V is TRBV20-1; D not certain. Germline assignment: CDR1 DFQATT and CDR2 SNEGSKA (reference sequence). The V end lost 2 bases, the J end lost 0 bases, and 14 bases lay between the germline ends. The CDR3 is made up of 15 amino acids. This CDR3 reads CSARSPTGRSYEQYF. In DNA form, the CDR3 reads TGCAGTGCTAGATCCCCCACTGGCCGCTCCTACGAGCAGTACTTC.